This T cell receptor beta chain was identified during a study of cytomegalovirus exposure and HLA in healthy donors. Study background: Genotyping showed around 80% of over 350 donors falling in the Caucasian-associated ancestry cluster. Points from the study as a whole: As immune exposure information, only CMV serostatus was available. In a later analysis, HLA-C alleles had the fewest associated TCRs, DRB1 alleles the most.

Germline CDR1 LNHDA, CDR2 SQIVND (reference sequence). V lost 10 bases to trimming and J lost 7 bases, with 18 bases between them. This CDR3 has 13 residues. Concerning this clone itself: Its antigen is unidentified.

This PCR relied on a set of 60 Vbeta primers and 13 Jbeta primers. The assay was immunoSEQ multiplex PCR, and TCRdb's table has in-frame clones only and misses some. The data show around 39,000 clones, 64% seen once. Sequencing was carried out using PBMCs. The chain links TRBV19 to TRBJ2-3; possible D gene TRBD2, 7 bases. This clonotype originated in a human donor in good health. The CDR3 nucleotides read TGTGCCACTAGGGGAGGGGGGCTAAATACGCAGTATTTT. This sequence encodes CATRGGGLNTQYF. The entire variable domain, with the rest obtained from reference TRBV19 and TRBJ2-3, is as follows: DGGITQSPKYLFRKEGQNVTLSCEQNLNHDAMYWYRQDPGQGLRLIYYSQIVNDFQKGDIAEGYSVSREKKESFPLTVTSAQKNPTAFYLCATRGGGLNTQYFGPGTRLTVL.